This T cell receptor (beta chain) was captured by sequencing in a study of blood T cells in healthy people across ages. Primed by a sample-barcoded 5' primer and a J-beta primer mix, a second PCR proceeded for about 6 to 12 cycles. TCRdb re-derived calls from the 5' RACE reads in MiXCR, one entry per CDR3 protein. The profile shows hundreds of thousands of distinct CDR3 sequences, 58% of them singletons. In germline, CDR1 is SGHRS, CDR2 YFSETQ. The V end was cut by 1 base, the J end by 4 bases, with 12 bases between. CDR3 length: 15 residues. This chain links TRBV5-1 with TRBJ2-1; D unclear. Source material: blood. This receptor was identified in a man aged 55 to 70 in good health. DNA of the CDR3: TGCGCCAGCAGCTTGAGCCCCCTACGGTACAATGAGCAGTTCTTC. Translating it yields CASSLSPLRYNEQFF.